The clone carrying this T cell receptor (beta chain) is a singleton in its sample. The source of the sample is a study of PD-L1 blockade in urothelial cancer. Study-wide context: Of about 30 patients, twenty-five were males with bladder-origin urothelial cancer. When blood samples were assessed, the median T cell count was 120,000 to 150,000.

TCRdb's table, derived via immunoSEQ multiplex PCR, lists solely in-frame clones and lacks some. The table has about 83,000 clones, about nine tenths seen once. V was shortened by 8 bases and J by 2 bases, with 10 bases between the two germline ends. The germline CDR1 and CDR2 sequences are GTSNPN and SVGIG (reference sequence). CDR3 length: 11 amino acids. The source material was PBMCs, sampled around atezolizumab (anti-PD-L1) treatment. V gene TRBV30 combines with J gene TRBJ2-7; D might be TRBD1 (6 bases). This receptor was obtained from a woman aged 70 to 79 with urothelial cancer. The CDR3 sequence: CALSGAYEQYF. The CDR3 nucleotides read TGTGCCCTATCAGGGGCCTACGAGCAGTACTTC.